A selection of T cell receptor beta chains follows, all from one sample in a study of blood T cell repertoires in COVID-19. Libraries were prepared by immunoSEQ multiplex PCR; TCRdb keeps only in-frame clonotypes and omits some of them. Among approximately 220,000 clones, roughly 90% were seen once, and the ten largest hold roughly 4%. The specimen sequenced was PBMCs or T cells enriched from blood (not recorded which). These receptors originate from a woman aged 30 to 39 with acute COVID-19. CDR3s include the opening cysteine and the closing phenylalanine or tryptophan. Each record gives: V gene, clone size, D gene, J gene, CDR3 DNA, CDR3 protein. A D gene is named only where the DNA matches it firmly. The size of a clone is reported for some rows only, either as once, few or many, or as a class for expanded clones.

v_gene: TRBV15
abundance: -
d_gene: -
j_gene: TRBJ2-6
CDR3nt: TGTGCCACCAGCAGAGATCGGGGGGCCCTCACTGGGGCCAACGTCCTGACTTTC
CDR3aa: CATSRDRGALTGANVLTF

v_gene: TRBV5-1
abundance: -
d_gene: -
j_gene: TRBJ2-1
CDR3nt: TGCGCCAGCACCACAACAACCGGGGGAGGACCCTACAATGAGCAGTTCTTC
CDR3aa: CASTTTTGGGPYNEQFF

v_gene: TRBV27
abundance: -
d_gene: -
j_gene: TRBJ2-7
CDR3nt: TGTGCCAGCAGCCCTGATAGACCGGGGGACGAGCAGTACTTC
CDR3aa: CASSPDRPGDEQYF

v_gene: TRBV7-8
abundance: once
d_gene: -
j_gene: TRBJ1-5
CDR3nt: TGTGCCAGCAGCCCGCGGTCTGGCGGGAATCAGCCCCAGCATTTT
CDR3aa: CASSPRSGGNQPQHF

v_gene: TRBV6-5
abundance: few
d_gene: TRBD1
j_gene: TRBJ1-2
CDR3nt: TGTGCCAGCAGTTACTCGGGACAGGGGAACTATGGCTACACCTTC
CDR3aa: CASSYSGQGNYGYTF

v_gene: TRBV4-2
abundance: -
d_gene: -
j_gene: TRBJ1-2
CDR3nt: TGTGCCAGCAGCCAAGGGACAAACTATGGCTACACCTTC
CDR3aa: CASSQGTNYGYTF

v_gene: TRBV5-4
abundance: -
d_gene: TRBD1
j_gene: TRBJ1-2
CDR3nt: TGTGCCAGCAGCCGCGACAGGGATTGGGGCTACACCTTC
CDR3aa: CASSRDRDWGYTF

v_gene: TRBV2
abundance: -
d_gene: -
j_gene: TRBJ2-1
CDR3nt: TGTGCCAGCAGTGGGAGGTTTGCGGCCAACTACAATGAGCAGTTCTTC
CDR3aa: CASSGRFAANYNEQFF

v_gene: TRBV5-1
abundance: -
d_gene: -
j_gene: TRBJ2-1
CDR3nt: TGCGCCAGCAGCTTGGATTTCGGGGGGCATTACAATGAGCAGTTCTTC
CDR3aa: CASSLDFGGHYNEQFF

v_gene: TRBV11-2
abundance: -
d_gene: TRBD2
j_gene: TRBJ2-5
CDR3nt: TGTGCCAGCAGCCATTATGCGGAGACTAGCGGGGGGAAGCAAGAGACCCAGTACTTC
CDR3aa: CASSHYAETSGGKQETQYF

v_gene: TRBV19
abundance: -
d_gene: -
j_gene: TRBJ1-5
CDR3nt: TGTGCCAGTACCGCGCAGGGGAGCAATCAGCCCCAGCATTTT
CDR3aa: CASTAQGSNQPQHF

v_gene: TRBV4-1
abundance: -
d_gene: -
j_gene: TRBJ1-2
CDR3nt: TGCGCCAGCAGCCAAGAACAGGCTTATGGCTACACCTTC
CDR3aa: CASSQEQAYGYTF

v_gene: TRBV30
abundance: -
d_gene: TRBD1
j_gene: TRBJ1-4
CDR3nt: TGTGCCTGGAGTCCGGGACAGGGGGCTGAAAAACTGTTTTTT
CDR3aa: CAWSPGQGAEKLFF

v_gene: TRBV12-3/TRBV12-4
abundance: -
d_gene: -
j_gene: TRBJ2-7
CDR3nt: TGTGCCAGCAGTCCAGGGGTCGAGCAGTACTTC
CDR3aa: CASSPGVEQYF

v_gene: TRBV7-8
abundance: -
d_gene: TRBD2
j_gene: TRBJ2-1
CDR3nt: TGTGCCAGCAGCCAAGGAGGGCTAGCGGGGGTTATCTACAATGAGCAGTTCTTC
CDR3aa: CASSQGGLAGVIYNEQFF

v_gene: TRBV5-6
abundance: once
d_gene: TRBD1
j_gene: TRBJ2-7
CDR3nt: TGTGCCAGCAGTAAAATCGGGACAGGGGGCTCCTACGAGCAGTACTTC
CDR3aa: CASSKIGTGGSYEQYF

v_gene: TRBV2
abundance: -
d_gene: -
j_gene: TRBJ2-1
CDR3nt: TGTGCCAGCCAAGAAAGACAAGAGCAGTTCTTC
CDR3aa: CASQERQEQFF

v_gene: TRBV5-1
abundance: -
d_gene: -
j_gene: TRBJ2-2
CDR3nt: TGCGCCAGCAGCTTAACTAACCTTGGGAACACCGGGGAGCTGTTTTTT
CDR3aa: CASSLTNLGNTGELFF

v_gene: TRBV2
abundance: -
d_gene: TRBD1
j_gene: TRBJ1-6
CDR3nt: TGTGCCAGCAGGACAGGGACGGGGAGCTCCTATAATTCACCCCTCCACTTT
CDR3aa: CASRTGTGSSYNSPLHF

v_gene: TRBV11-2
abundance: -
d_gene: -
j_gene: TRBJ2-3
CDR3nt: TGTGCCAGCAGCTTAGATCGTGGGGCCCGAGATACGCAGTATTTT
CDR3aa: CASSLDRGARDTQYF

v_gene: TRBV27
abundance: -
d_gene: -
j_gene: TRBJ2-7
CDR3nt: TGTGCCAGCAGTCTTCGTTCCGTCAGGGAGCAGTACTTC
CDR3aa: CASSLRSVREQYF

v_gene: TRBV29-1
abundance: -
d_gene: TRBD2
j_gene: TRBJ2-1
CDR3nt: TGCAGCGTTGAAGATCCTGGGAGGGGATACAATGAGCAGTTCTTC
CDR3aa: CSVEDPGRGYNEQFF

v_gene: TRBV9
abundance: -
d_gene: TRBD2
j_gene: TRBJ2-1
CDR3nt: TGTGCCAGCAGCGTAGCGGGGGGTAAGGATGAGCAGTTCTTC
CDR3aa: CASSVAGGKDEQFF

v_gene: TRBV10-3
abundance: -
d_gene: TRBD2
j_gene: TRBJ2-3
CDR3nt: TGTGCCATCACGATTGGACTAGCGGAAGCAGATACGCAGTATTTT
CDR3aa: CAITIGLAEADTQYF

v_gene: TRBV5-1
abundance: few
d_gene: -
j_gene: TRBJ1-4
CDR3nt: TGCGCCAGCATGAACGCCAGGGGAACTAATGAAAAACTGTTTTTT
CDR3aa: CASMNARGTNEKLFF

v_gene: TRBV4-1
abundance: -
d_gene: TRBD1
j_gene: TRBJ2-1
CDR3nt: TGCGCCAGCAAGGGGGCCTCGAGTGAGCAGTTCTTC
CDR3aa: CASKGASSEQFF

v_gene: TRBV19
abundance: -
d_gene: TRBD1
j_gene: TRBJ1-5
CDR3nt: TGTGCCAGTAGTCGGACAGGGAATCAACTCGGGCCGGATCAGCCCCAGCATTTT
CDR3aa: CASSRTGNQLGPDQPQHF

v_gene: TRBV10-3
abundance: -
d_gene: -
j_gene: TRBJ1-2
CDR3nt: TGTGCCATCAGTCAGGGTACACACCTTTCTAACTATGGCTACACCTTC
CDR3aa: CAISQGTHLSNYGYTF

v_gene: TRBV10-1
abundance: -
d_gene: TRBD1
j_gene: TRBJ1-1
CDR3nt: TGCGCCAGCAGTGAGTCGCCGGGACAGGGATTATCAGGCACTGAAGCTTTCTTT
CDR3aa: CASSESPGQGLSGTEAFF

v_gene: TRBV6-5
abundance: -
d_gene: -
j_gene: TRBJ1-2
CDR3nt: TGTGCCAGCAGAACCTCACTACAGGGAGACTACACCTTC
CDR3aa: CASRTSLQGDYTF

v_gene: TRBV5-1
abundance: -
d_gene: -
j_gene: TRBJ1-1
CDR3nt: TGCGCCAGCAGCTTGGGGGGGCGAACTGAAGCTTTCTTT
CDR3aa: CASSLGGRTEAFF

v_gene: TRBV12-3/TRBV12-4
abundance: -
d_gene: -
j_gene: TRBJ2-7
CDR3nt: TGTGCCAGCAGCCGGCGGCTATACGAGCAGTACTTC
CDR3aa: CASSRRLYEQYF

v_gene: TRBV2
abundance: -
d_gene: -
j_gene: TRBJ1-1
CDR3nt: TGTGCCAGCAGTGAAACAGGGACAAACACTGAAGCTTTCTTT
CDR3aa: CASSETGTNTEAFF

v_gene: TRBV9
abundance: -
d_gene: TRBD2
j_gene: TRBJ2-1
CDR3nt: TGTGCCAGCAGCGTAGTAGCCTCGAGCGGGATAGAGCAGTTCTTC
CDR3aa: CASSVVASSGIEQFF

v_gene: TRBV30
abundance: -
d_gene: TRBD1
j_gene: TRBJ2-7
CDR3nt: TGTGCCTGGAGCCGGGACAGGGGCTACGAGCAGTACTTC
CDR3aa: CAWSRDRGYEQYF

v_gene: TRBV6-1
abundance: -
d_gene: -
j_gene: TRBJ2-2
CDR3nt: TGTGCCAGCAGTGAAGCAGCGGGACAGAACACCGGGGAGCTGTTTTTT
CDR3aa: CASSEAAGQNTGELFF

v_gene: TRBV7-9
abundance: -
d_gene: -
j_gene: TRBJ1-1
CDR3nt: TGTGCCAGCAGCTTAAACGGGGGTAACACTGAAGCTTTCTTT
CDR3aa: CASSLNGGNTEAFF

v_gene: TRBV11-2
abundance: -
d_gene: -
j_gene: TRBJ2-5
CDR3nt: TGTGCCAGCAGCTTAGGTTGGCGGGGTAGCGAGACCCAGTACTTC
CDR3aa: CASSLGWRGSETQYF

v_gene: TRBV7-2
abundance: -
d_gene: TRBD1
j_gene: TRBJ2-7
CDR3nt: TGTGCCAGCGGCTACAGGGGAAACTCCGAGCAGTACTTC
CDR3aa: CASGYRGNSEQYF

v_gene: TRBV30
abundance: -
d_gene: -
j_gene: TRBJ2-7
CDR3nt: TGTGCCTGGGGCCTTGGGGGGACCTACGAGCAGTACTTC
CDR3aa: CAWGLGGTYEQYF

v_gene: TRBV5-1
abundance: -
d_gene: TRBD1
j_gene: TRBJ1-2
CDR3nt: TGCGCCAGCAGCGACCCCGACAGGGACGGCTACACCTTC
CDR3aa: CASSDPDRDGYTF

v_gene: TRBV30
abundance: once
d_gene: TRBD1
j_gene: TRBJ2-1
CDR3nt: TGTGCCTGGAGCCACAACAGGGGATATGAGCAGTTCTTC
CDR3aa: CAWSHNRGYEQFF

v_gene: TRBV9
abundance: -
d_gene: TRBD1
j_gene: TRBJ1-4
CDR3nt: TGTGCCAGCAGCTCTTCCGGGACAGGGGGGGAAAAACTGTTTTTT
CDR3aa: CASSSSGTGGEKLFF

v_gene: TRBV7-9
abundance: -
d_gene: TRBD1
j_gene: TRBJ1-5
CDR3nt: TGTGCCAGCAGCTTGGCCCCTGGGACAGGACTAAATCAGCCCCAGCATTTT
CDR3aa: CASSLAPGTGLNQPQHF